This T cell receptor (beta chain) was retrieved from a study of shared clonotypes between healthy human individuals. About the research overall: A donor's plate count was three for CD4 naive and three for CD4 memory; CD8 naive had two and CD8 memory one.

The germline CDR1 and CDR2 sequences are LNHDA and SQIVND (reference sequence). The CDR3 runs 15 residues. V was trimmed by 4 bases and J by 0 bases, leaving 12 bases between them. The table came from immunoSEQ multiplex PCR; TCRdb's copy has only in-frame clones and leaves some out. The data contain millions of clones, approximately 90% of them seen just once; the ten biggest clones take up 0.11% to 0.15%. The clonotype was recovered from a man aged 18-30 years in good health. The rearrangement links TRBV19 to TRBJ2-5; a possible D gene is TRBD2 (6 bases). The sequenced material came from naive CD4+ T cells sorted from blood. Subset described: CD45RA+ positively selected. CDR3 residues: CASSRSRDYQETQYF. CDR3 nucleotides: TGTGCCAGTAGTAGATCTAGGGACTACCAAGAGACCCAGTACTTC. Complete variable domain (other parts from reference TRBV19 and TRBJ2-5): DGGITQSPKYLFRKEGQNVTLSCEQNLNHDAMYWYRQDPGQGLRLIYYSQIVNDFQKGDIAEGYSVSREKKESFPLTVTSAQKNPTAFYLCASSRSRDYQETQYFGPGTRLLVL.